The rows below give T cell receptor beta chains drawn from one sample of a study of blood T cells in healthy people across ages. MiXCR, run by TCRdb on the 5' RACE reads, gives a single entry per CDR3 protein. The sample lists about 1,600,000 distinct CDR3 sequences; about 43% were seen once. Sequencing was performed on blood. Receptors originate from a woman between 18 and 29 years old in good health. Each CDR3 is given with its conserved first and last residue. A D gene is named only where the DNA matches it firmly. Size is stated for part of the rows, as once, few or many counts, or as a class when the clone is expanded.

>TRBV3-1|15|TRBD1|TRBJ1-1|NA
TGTGCCAGCAGCCAAGGAAGCAGGGGGCTCACTGAAGCTTTCTTT
CASSQGSRGLTEAFF
>TRBV28|14|NA|TRBJ1-2|NA
TGTGCCAGCAGCCCGCGCGGGACACAACATGGCTACACCTTC
CASSPRGTQHGYTF
>TRBV10-3|12|NA|TRBJ2-5|NA
TGTGCCATCAGTGAAAAGGCCTACGGGCAGTACTTC
CAISEKAYGQYF
>TRBV4-1|17|TRBD2|TRBJ2-7|NA
TGCGCCAGCAGCTTACAACAGGGACTAGCGGGGAGGTACGAGCAGTACTTC
CASSLQQGLAGRYEQYF
>TRBV12-3/TRBV12-4|14|NA|TRBJ2-5|NA
TGTGCCAGCAGCACAGGGTGGGGGGCAGAGACCCAGTACTTC
CASSTGWGAETQYF
>TRBV12-3/TRBV12-4|13|TRBD1|TRBJ1-5|NA
TGTGCCAGCAGACGGACAGGGTATCAGCCCCAGCATTTT
CASRRTGYQPQHF
>TRBV28|12|NA|TRBJ2-7|NA
TGTGCCAGCACGGCCGCCTACAATGAGCAGTACTTC
CASTAAYNEQYF
>TRBV9|17|TRBD1|TRBJ1-5|few
TGTGCCAGCAGCGTAGGGGACAGGGGAGTAAGCAATCAGCCCCAGCATTTT
CASSVGDRGVSNQPQHF
>TRBV7-3|14|NA|TRBJ2-1|NA
TGTGCCAGCAGCTTAGTCTTATCGGGCAATGAGCAGTTCTTC
CASSLVLSGNEQFF
>TRBV7-3|13|NA|TRBJ2-1|few
TGTGCCAGCAGCTTTCCACAGGGTACTGAGCAGTTCTTC
CASSFPQGTEQFF
>TRBV29-1|16|TRBD2|TRBJ2-7|NA
TGCAGCGTTGTGTTTGGTACTAGCGGGATTGGGTACGAGCAGTACTTC
CSVVFGTSGIGYEQYF
>TRBV9|16|NA|TRBJ1-2|NA
TGTGCCAGCAGCGTAGGTTCTCAGCGAGTTGGCTATGGCTACACCTTC
CASSVGSQRVGYGYTF
>TRBV20-1|18|NA|TRBJ2-2|once
TGCAGTGCTAGAGATCGTAGAATGCGACAGGGAGGAACCGGGGAGCTGTTTTTT
CSARDRRMRQGGTGELFF
>TRBV6-6|12|NA|TRBJ2-7|NA
TGTGCCACCTGGGGCCTAACCTACGAGCAGTACTTC
CATWGLTYEQYF
>TRBV20-1|13|TRBD2|TRBJ2-3|many
TGCAGTGCTCGTCTAGCGGGCACAGATACGCAGTATTTT
CSARLAGTDTQYF
>TRBV20-1|11|NA|TRBJ1-2|few
TGCAGTGCTCCAGGGACGGGCGGCTACACCTTC
CSAPGTGGYTF
>TRBV12-3/TRBV12-4|14|NA|TRBJ1-4|NA
TGTGCCAGCAGTTTAGGCCCTTCGTACGAAAAACTGTTTTTT
CASSLGPSYEKLFF
>TRBV10-3|14|TRBD1|TRBJ1-5|few
TGTGCCATCAGTGGCGACAGGGCACAACAGCCCCAGCATTTT
CAISGDRAQQPQHF
>TRBV6-1|14|NA|TRBJ1-6|NA
TGTGCCAGCAGGGGCGGACGCTATAATTCACCCCTCCACTTT
CASRGGRYNSPLHF
>TRBV6-5|16|NA|TRBJ1-6|few
TGTGCCAGCAGTAAGACTTCGGACAGCTTGGGGTCACCCCTCCACTTT
CASSKTSDSLGSPLHF
>TRBV5-1|16|TRBD1|TRBJ1-2|NA
TGCGCCAGCAGCACCGCGACAGGGTTGAGGACCAATGGCTACACCTTC
CASSTATGLRTNGYTF
>TRBV5-1|15|NA|TRBJ2-1|few
NA
CASSFGPGSYNEQFF